These 8 T cell receptor beta chains came from one sample sequenced in a study of blood T cell repertoires in COVID-19. Only in-frame clones appear in the TCRdb table, and some are missing; sequencing was by immunoSEQ multiplex PCR. The sample has 100,000 to 150,000 clones; more than 70% are singletons. The sequencing input was peripheral blood. Source of these receptors: an older woman with acute or convalescent COVID-19.

The rearrangement joins TRBV27 to TRBJ1-4; possible D gene TRBD1, 6 bases. Germline V lookup: CDR1 MNHEY, CDR2 SMNVEV (reference sequence). This CDR3 comprises 16 residues. Trimming took off 5 bases at V and 4 bases at J, with 17 bases between the two ends. The CDR3 reads CASSPGGARGNEKLFF. The CDR3, as DNA: TGTGCCAGCAGTCCCGGGGGGGCCCGGGGTAATGAAAAACTGTTTTTT.

The chain uses TRBV5-1 and TRBJ2-1, with no clear D. Trimming shortened V by 0 bases and J by 8 bases, and 12 bases separated the two germline ends. Germline values: CDR1 SGHRS, CDR2 YFSETQ. CDR3 length: 14 amino acids. The DNA for the CDR3 is TGCGCCAGCAGCTTGGCCTGGGTCGAGGATGAGCAGTTCTTC. This encodes CASSLAWVEDEQFF.

The genes are TRBV18 and TRBJ1-5; TRBD1 might be the D (5 bases). Germline V gene data show CDR1 as KGHSH and CDR2 as LQKENI. This CDR3 region has 13 residues. With 5 bases removed from V and 4 bases from J, the gap between germline ends came to 9 bases. CDR3 coding DNA: TGTGCCAGCTCAGACAGCAAAAATCAGCCCCAGCATTTT. Translation: CASSDSKNQPQHF.

V is TRBV19 and J is TRBJ2-7; 11 bases are shared with TRBD2. The CDR3 is 17 residues long. J was trimmed by 0 bases and V by 9 bases; bases with no gene match: 13. CDR1 LNHDA and CDR2 SQIVND come from the germline V gene (reference sequence). CDR3 amino acids: CASNPTTSGTPSYEQYV. The CDR3 DNA reads TGTGCCAGCAATCCTACGACTAGCGGGACACCCTCCTACGAGCAGTACGTC.

This clone was observed a few times. The rearrangement links TRBV19 to TRBJ1-2, with TRBD1 identical over 11 bases. CDR1 is LNHDA, CDR2 SQIVND, per germline (reference sequence). J gave up 3 bases and V 8 bases, and 14 bases lay outside the gene matches. The CDR3 extends over 17 amino acids. CDR3 residues: CASGPRTGGAVDYGYTF. CDR3 in DNA: TGTGCCAGTGGTCCCCGGACAGGGGGCGCAGTGGACTATGGCTACACCTTC.

V is TRBV7-9 and J is TRBJ1-3, with 8 bases that match TRBD1. CDR1 is SEHNR and CDR2 is FQNEAQ in the germline V gene (reference sequence). V was clipped by 1 base and J by 0 bases; unmatched bases: 5. This CDR3 comprises 17 residues. CDR3 loop: CASSLETGAYSGNTIYF. The CDR3 coding sequence is TGTGCCAGCAGCTTAGAGACAGGGGCCTACTCTGGAAACACCATATATTTT.

This clone was seen a few times. J is TRBJ2-3 and V is TRBV7-8, with 12 bases lining up with TRBD2. In germline, CDR1 is SGHVS, CDR2 FQNEAQ. This CDR3 region has 17 residues. Trimming cost V 4 bases and J 6 bases; bases outside gene matches: 11. The CDR3, as DNA: TGTGCCAGCAGCTCTCGATTGACTAGCGGGAGCCCCGATACGCAGTATTTT. Translated, it gives CASSSRLTSGSPDTQYF.

This rearrangement joins TRBV24-1 to TRBJ1-5; no clear D. Trimming cost V 5 bases and J 2 bases, with 9 bases left between them. The CDR3 is made up of 14 amino acids. The germline V gene encodes CDR1 KGHDR and CDR2 SFDVKD. CDR3 sequence (DNA): TGTGCCACCAGTGCGGGGTCGGGCAATCAGCCCCAGCATTTT. Amino acid sequence: CATSAGSGNQPQHF.